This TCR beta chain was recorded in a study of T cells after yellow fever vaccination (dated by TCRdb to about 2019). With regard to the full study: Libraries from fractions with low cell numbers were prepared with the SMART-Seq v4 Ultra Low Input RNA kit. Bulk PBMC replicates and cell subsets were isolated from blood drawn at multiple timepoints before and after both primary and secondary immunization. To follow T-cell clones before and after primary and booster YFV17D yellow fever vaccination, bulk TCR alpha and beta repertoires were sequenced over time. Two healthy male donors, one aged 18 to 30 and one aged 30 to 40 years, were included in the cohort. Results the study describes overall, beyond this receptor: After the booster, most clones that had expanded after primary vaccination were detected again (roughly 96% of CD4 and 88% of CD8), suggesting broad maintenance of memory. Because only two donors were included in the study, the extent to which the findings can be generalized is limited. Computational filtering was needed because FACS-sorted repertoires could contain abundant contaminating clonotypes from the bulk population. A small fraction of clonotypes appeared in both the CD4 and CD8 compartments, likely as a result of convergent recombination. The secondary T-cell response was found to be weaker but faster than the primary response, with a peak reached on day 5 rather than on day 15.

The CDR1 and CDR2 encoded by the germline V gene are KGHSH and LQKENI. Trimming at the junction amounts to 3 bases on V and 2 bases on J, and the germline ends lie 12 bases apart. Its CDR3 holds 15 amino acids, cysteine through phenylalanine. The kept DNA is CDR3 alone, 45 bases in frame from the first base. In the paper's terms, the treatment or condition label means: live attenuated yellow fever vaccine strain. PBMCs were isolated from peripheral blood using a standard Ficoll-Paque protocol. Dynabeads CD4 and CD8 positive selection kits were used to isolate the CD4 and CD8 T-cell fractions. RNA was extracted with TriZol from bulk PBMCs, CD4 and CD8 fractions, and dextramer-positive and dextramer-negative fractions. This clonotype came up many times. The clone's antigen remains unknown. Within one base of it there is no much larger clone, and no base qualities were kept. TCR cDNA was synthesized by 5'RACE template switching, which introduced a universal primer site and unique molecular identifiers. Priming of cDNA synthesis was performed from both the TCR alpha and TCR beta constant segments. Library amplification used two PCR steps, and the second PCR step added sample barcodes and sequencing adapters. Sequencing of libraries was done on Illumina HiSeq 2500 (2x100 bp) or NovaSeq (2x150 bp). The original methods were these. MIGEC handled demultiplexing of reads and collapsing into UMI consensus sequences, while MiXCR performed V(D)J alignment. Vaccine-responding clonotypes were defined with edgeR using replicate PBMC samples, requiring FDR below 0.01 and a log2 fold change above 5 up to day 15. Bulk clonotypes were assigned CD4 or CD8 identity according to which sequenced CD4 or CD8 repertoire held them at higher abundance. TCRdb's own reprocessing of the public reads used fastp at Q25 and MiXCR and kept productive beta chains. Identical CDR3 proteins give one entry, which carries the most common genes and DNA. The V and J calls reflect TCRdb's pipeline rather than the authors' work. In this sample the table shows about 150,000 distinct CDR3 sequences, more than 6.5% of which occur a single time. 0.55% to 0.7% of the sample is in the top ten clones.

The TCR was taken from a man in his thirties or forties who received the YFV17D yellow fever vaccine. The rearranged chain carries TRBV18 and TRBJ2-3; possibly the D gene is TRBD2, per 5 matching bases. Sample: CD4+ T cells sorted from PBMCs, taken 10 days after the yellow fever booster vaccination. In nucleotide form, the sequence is TGTGCCAGCTCACCCCTTTCGGGGTCCACAGATACGCAGTATTTT. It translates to CASSPLSGSTDTQYF.